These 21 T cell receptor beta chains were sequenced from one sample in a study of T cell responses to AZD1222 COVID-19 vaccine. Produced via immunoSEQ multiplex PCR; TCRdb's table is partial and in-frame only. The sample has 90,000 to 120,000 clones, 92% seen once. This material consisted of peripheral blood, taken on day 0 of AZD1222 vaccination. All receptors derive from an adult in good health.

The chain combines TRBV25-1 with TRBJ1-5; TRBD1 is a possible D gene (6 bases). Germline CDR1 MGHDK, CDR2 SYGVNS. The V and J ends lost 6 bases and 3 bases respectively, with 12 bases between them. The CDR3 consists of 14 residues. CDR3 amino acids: CASSFTGFNQPQHF. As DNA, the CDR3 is TGTGCCAGCAGCTTCACAGGGTTCAATCAGCCCCAGCATTTT.

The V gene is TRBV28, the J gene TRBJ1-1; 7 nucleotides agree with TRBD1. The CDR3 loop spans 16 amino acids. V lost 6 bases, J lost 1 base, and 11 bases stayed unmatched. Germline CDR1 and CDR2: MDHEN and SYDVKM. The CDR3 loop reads CASSPSMDRRNTEAFF. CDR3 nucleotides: TGTGCCAGCAGCCCCAGCATGGACAGGAGGAACACTGAAGCTTTCTTT.

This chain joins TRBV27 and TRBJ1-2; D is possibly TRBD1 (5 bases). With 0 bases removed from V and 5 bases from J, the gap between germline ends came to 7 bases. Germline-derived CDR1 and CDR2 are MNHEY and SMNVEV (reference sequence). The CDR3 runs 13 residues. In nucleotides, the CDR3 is TGTGCCAGCAGTTTATCCCAGGGTTATGGCTACACCTTC. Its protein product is CASSLSQGYGYTF.

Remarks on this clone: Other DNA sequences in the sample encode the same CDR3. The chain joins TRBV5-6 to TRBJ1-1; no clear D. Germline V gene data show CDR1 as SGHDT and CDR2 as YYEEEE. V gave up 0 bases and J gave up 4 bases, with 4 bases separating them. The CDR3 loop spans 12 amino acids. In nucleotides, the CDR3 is TGTGCCAGCAGCTTGGTTGGCACTGAAGCTTTCTTT. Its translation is CASSLVGTEAFF.

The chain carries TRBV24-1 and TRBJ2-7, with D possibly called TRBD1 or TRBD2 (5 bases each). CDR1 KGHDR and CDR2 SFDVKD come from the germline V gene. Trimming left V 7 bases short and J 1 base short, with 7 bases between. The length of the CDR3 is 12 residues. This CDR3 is CATRGESYEQYF. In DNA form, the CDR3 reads TGTGCCACCAGGGGGGAATCCTACGAGCAGTACTTC.

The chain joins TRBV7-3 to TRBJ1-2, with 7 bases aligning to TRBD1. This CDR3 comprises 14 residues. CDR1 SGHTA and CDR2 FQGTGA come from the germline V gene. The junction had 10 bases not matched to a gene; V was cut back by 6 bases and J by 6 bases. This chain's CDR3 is CASRLGTASHGYTF. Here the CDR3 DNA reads TGTGCCAGCAGACTCGGGACAGCCAGTCATGGCTACACCTTC.

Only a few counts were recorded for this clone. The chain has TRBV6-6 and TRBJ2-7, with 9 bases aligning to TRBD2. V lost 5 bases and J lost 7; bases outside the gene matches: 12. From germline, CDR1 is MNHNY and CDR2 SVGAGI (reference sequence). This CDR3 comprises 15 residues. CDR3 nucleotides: TGTGCCAGCAGTGGGGGGACTAGCAGGGCGCGAGAGCAGTACTTC. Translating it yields CASSGGTSRAREQYF.

The CDR3 protein is CAISGGQGGLYEQYF. As DNA, the CDR3 is TGTGCCATCAGTGGGGGACAGGGGGGACTCTACGAGCAGTACTTC. The V and J genes are TRBV10-3 and TRBJ2-7, with 11 bases identical to TRBD1. Germline V gene data show CDR1 as ENHRY and CDR2 as SYGVKD. The CDR3 is 15 residues long. Trimming cost V 4 bases and J 3 bases; bases outside gene matches: 5.

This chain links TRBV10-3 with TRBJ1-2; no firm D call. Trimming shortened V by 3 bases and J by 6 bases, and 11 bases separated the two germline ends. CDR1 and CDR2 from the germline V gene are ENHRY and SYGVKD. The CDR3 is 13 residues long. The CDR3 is CAISDRGYDGYTF. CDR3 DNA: TGTGCCATCAGTGATCGAGGATATGATGGCTACACCTTC.

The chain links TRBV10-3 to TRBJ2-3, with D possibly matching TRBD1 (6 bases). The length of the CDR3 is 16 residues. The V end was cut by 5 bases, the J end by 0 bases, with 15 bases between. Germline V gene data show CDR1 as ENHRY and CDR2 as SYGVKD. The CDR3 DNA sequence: TGTGCCATCAGTTTTGACCCAGGGGATAGCACAGATACGCAGTATTTT. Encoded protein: CAISFDPGDSTDTQYF.

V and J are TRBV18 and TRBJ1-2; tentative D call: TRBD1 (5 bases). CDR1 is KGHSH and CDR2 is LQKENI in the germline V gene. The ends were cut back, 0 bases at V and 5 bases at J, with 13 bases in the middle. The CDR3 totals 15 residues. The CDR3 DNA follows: TGTGCCAGCTCACCACCGCACTCTTCAGGGTATGGCTACACCTTC. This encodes CASSPPHSSGYGYTF. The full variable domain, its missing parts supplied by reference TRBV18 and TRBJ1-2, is NAGVMQNPRHLVRRRGQEARLRCSPMKGHSHVYWYRQLPEEGLKFMVYLQKENIIDESGMPKERFSAEFPKEGPSILRIQQVVRGDSAAYFCASSPPHSSGYGYTFGSGTRLTVV.

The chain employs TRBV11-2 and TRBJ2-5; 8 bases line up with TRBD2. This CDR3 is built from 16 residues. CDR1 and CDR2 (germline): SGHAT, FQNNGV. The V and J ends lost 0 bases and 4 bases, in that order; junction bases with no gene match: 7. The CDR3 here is CASSLENGSGRETQYF. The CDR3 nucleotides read TGTGCCAGCAGCTTAGAAAACGGGAGCGGGAGAGAGACCCAGTACTTC.

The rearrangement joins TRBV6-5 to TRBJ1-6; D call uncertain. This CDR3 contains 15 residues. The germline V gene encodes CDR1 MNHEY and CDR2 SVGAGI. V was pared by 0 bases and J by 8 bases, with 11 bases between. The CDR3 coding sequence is TGTGCCAGCAGTTACTCGAAAGGAACTGATTCACCCCTCCACTTT. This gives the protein CASSYSKGTDSPLHF.

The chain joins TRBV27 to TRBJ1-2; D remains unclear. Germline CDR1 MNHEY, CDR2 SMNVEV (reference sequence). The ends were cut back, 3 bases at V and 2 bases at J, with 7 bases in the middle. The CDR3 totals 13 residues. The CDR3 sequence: CASSFQENYGYTF. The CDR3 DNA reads TGTGCCAGCAGTTTCCAGGAGAACTATGGCTACACCTTC.

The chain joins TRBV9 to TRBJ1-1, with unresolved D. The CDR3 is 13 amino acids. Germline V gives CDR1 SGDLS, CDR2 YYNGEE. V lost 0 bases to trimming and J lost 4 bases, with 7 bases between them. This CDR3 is CASSVDSGTEAFF. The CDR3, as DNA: TGTGCCAGCAGCGTAGACAGTGGCACTGAAGCTTTCTTT.

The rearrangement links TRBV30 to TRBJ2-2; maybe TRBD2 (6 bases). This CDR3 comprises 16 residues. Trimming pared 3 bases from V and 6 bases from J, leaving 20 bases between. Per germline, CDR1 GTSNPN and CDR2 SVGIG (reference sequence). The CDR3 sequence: CAWRTGDWRRAGELFF. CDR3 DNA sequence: TGTGCCTGGAGAACCGGGGACTGGAGAAGGGCCGGGGAGCTGTTTTTT.

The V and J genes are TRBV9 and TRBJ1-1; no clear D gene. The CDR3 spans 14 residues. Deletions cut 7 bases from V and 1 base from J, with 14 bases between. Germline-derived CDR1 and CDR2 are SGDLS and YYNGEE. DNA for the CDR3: TGTGCCAGCGGACGGAACAGCCGGAACACTGAAGCTTTCTTT. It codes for CASGRNSRNTEAFF.

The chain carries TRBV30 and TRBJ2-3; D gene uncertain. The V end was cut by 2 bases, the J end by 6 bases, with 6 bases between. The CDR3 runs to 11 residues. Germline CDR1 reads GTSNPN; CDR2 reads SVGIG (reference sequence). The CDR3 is CAWSSRDTQYF. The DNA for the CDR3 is TGTGCCTGGAGTTCACGGGATACGCAGTATTTT.

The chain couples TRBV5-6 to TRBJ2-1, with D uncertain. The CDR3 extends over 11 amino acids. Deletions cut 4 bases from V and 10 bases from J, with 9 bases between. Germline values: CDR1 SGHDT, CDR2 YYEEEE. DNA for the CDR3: TGTGCCAGCAGCCTCTCCGTCGAGCAGTTCTTC. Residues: CASSLSVEQFF. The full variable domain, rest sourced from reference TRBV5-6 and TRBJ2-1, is DAGVTQSPTHLIKTRGQQVTLRCSPKSGHDTVSWYQQALGQGPQFIFQYYEEEERQRGNFPDRFSGHQFPNYSSELNVNALLLGDSALYLCASSLSVEQFFGPGTRLTVL.

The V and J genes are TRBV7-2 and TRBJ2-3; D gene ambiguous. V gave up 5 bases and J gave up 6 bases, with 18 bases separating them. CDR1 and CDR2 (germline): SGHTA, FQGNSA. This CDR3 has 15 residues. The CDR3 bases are TGTGCCAGCAGCGAATCTGGATCCTCCCCGGATACGCAGTATTTT. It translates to CASSESGSSPDTQYF.

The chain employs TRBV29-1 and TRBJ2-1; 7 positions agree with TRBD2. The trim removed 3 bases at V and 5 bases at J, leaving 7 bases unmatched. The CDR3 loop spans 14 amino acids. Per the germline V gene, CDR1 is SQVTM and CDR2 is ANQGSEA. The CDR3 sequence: CSVDVLAGNNEQFF. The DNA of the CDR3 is TGCAGCGTTGATGTGTTAGCGGGCAACAATGAGCAGTTCTTC.